The clone carrying this T cell receptor (beta chain) came up a few times. The antigen is unknown. PCR employed 60 Vbeta and 13 Jbeta primers. Data came from immunoSEQ multiplex PCR; TCRdb stores just in-frame clones and leaves some out. The data show around 80,000 clones, over 65% seen once. The germline V gene encodes CDR1 SSHAT and CDR2 FNYEAQ (reference sequence). After removal of 5 bases from V and 4 bases from J, the junction contained 8 bases not matched to a gene. This CDR3 spans 16 amino acids. The data originate from a study of cytomegalovirus exposure and HLA in healthy donors. Study-level results: Cytomegalovirus status, reportedly, was diagnosed with high specificity and sensitivity by the classifier.

The sequence was collected from a man aged 40-49 years in good health and CMV-seropositive. The sample comprised PBMCs. The chain uses TRBV7-7 and TRBJ2-2, with 9 bases that match TRBD2. For the CDR3, the DNA is TGTGCCAGCAGCCCCGGGGCGGGACTAGCCACCGGGGAGCTGTTTTTT. It specifies CASSPGAGLATGELFF. The full variable domain, with the rest looked up from reference TRBV7-7 and TRBJ2-2, is GAGVSQSPRYKVTKRGQDVTLRCDPISSHATLYWYQQALGQGPEFLTYFNYEAQPDKSGLPSDRFSAERPEGSISTLTIQRTEQRDSAMYRCASSPGAGLATGELFFGEGSRLTVL.